The clone carrying this T cell receptor beta chain was observed a single time. The data belong to a study of T cell changes during pregnancy in multiple sclerosis. CDR3 length equals 14 residues. Germline V lookup: CDR1 MGHDK, CDR2 SYGVNS. The V and J ends lost 6 bases and 4 bases, in that order; junction bases with no gene match: 8. Sequencing was performed with immunoSEQ multiplex PCR; in TCRdb, only in-frame clones are kept and a portion is missing. This table has around 130,000 clones, 95% to 98% appearing once. V gene TRBV25-1 combines with J gene TRBJ2-7; 8 bases align to TRBD1. This TCR was sampled from a female donor with multiple sclerosis, enrolled in a pregnancy study. The sequenced sample was peripheral blood, obtained after pregnancy. DNA for the CDR3: TGTGCCAGCAGAGGGGGGTACAGGGGGTACGAGCAGTACTTC. It translates to CASRGGYRGYEQYF.